The clone carrying this T cell receptor beta chain appeared a few times. This table comes from immunoSEQ multiplex PCR, and its TCRdb copy is limited to in-frame clones, with some not included. The profile covers about 130,000 clones, with roughly 80% appearing a single time and more than 8.5% taken by the ten largest. Assignment of participants to cohorts was predicated upon participant-reported clinical history. This entry comes from a study of blood T cell repertoires in COVID-19. The clonotype was recovered from a man aged 45 to 65 who had recovered from COVID-19. The sample taken for sequencing was PBMCs or T cells enriched from blood (not recorded which).

The CDR3 loop reads CASSFTGGSYEQYF. The CDR3 nucleotides are TGTGCCAGCAGCTTCACAGGGGGGAGCTACGAGCAGTACTTC. This chain links TRBV3-1 (or the pseudogene TRBV3-2) with TRBJ2-7; 8 nucleotides align to TRBD1. Germline-derived CDR1 and CDR2 are LGHDT and YNNKEL (reference sequence). The CDR3 has 14 amino acids. Trimming at V came to 5 bases and at J to 3 bases, leaving 6 bases not matched to a gene.